One and the same sample provided the 15 T cell receptor beta chains below, sequenced in a study of blood T cells in healthy people across ages. A second PCR of 7 to 11 cycles used a sample-barcoded 5' primer and a J-beta primer mix. TCRdb re-analysed the 5' RACE reads in MiXCR, keeping a single row per CDR3 protein. The table includes about 830,000 distinct CDR3 sequences, around 62% detected once. Sequenced material: blood. The receptors come from a man aged 30 to 39 in good health.

The rearrangement uses TRBV5-1 and TRBJ2-1, with TRBD1 matching 10 bases. V trimming: 4 bases; J trimming: 10 bases; junction bases outside the gene matches: 11. This CDR3 region has 15 residues. CDR1 SGHRS and CDR2 YFSETQ come from the germline V gene. The CDR3 reads CASSTSGQGFSEQFF. The CDR3 bases are TGCGCCAGCAGCACCTCGGGACAGGGGTTTTCGGAGCAGTTCTTC.

The V and J genes are TRBV12-3 or TRBV12-4 and TRBJ1-2; 8 positions match TRBD1. The CDR3 is 14 amino acids. With 5 bases clipped from V and 8 bases from J, the junction kept 10 bases outside the gene matches. DNA of the CDR3: TGTGCCAGCAGTCCCCGGACAGGGTTAAAAGGCTACACCTTC. Protein sequence: CASSPRTGLKGYTF.

A word on this clonotype: A read error may account for a junction end that differs from germline. The V and J genes are TRBV29-1 and TRBJ2-3; D perhaps matches TRBD1 (6 bases). The germline V gene has CDR1 SQVTM and CDR2 ANQGSEA. The length of the CDR3 is 13 residues. The CDR3 region has the DNA TGCAGCGTTGAAGATCAGGGGTTAAATACGCAGGATTTT. Translating it yields CSVEDQGLNTQDF.

In its sample, this clonotype was seen a few times. This chain links TRBV6-2 or TRBV6-3 with TRBJ2-4; perhaps TRBD1 as D (5 bases). This CDR3 has 12 amino acids. Germline V gives CDR1 MNHEY, CDR2 SVGEGT. V was cut by 0 bases and J by 11 bases, with 8 bases left in between. The DNA of the CDR3 is TGTGCCAGCAGTTACTCACAGGTCCTTCAGTACTTC. Translating it yields CASSYSQVLQYF.

The rearrangement joins TRBV5-8 to TRBJ1-2; maybe TRBD1 (5 bases). Trimming took 0 bases from V and 6 from J, leaving 15 bases between them. CDR1 is SGHTS and CDR2 is YDEGEE in the germline V gene. The CDR3 is 15 residues long. Written as DNA, the CDR3 is TGTGCCAGCAGCTTGGCGAATACAGGCGGAGATGGCTACACCTTC. Its translation: CASSLANTGGDGYTF. Drawing the rest from reference TRBV5-8 and TRBJ1-2, the complete variable domain is EAGVTQSPTHLIKTRGQQATLRCSPISGHTSVYWYQQALGLGLQFLLWYDEGEERNRGNFPPRFSGRQFPNYSSELNVNALELEDSALYLCASSLANTGGDGYTFGSGTRLTVV.

This clonotype is a singleton in its sample. This sequence joins TRBV7-9 and TRBJ1-6; 7 nucleotides match TRBD1. The CDR3 totals 15 residues. After removal of 4 bases from V and 5 bases from J, the junction contained 5 bases not matched to a gene. Per germline, CDR1 SEHNR and CDR2 FQNEAQ (reference sequence). This CDR3 reads CASSWDSTHNSPLHF. As DNA, the CDR3 is TGTGCCAGCAGCTGGGACAGTACCCATAATTCACCCCTCCACTTT. The full variable domain, its missing parts supplied by reference TRBV7-9 and TRBJ1-6, is DTGVSQNPRHKITKRGQNVTFRCDPISEHNRLYWYRQTLGQGPEFLTYFQNEAQLEKSRLLSDRFSAERPKGSFSTLEIQRTEQGDSAMYLCASSWDSTHNSPLHFGNGTRLTVT.

This clonotype was seen a single time. This chain joins TRBV9 and TRBJ2-4; perhaps D is TRBD1 or TRBD2 (5 bases each). Matching the DNA end better, TRBJ2-7 makes the J call doubtful. CDR3 length: 15 amino acids. Germline assignment: CDR1 SGDLS and CDR2 YYNGEE. In DNA form, the CDR3 reads TGTGCCAGCAGCGTAGGAGGGACGGTTGACTACGAGCAGTACTTC. As protein: CASSVGGTVDYEQYF.

This clonotype was recorded a few times. V and J are TRBV12-3 or TRBV12-4 and TRBJ2-7; a weak D match, TRBD2 (5 bases). The CDR3 is 13 amino acids. V was cut by 3 bases and J by 5 bases, with 11 bases left in between. CDR3 nucleotides: TGTGCCAGCAGTTTCGGGGAGACGGACGAGCAGTACTTC. Translation gives CASSFGETDEQYF.

The chain links TRBV5-1 to TRBJ1-2; a weak D match, TRBD1 (5 bases). The ends were cut back, 5 bases at V and 2 bases at J, with 10 bases in the middle. Germline V gene data show CDR1 as SGHRS and CDR2 as YFSETQ. This CDR3 has 13 residues. The DNA for the CDR3 is TGCGCCAGCAGTTGGGCAGGGAACTATGGCTACACCTTC. It specifies CASSWAGNYGYTF.

In its sample, this clonotype was seen a few times. V usage is TRBV4-3 and J usage is TRBJ2-1; D uncertain. The better agreement between TRBJ2-7 and the DNA end casts doubt on the J call. CDR3 length: 14 amino acids. Germline CDR1 is LGHNA and CDR2 is YSLEER. This CDR3 is CASSQDGNSYEQYF. CDR3 nucleotides: TGCGCCAGCAGCCAAGACGGTAACAGTTACGAGCAGTACTTC.

The rearrangement joins TRBV12-3 or TRBV12-4 to TRBJ1-1, with D possibly being TRBD1 (6 bases). The V end lost 7 bases, the J end lost 4 bases, and 19 bases lay between the germline ends. CDR3 length equals 15 residues. The CDR3 region is CASTILRGGPTEAFF. DNA of the CDR3: TGTGCCAGCACCATCCTGCGTGGGGGCCCCACTGAAGCTTTCTTT.

This clonotype was observed once. This chain joins TRBV6-2 or TRBV6-3 and TRBJ2-3; a possible D gene is TRBD1 (5 bases). Trimming cost V 7 bases and J 1 base, with 12 bases left between them. This CDR3 is built from 14 residues. Germline CDR1 reads MNHEY; CDR2 reads SVGEGT. CDR3 sequence: CASTPSTGTDTQYF. The CDR3 DNA sequence: TGTGCCAGCACCCCATCGACAGGCACAGATACGCAGTATTTT.

Concerning this clonotype itself: Because the CDR3's place on the DNA is in doubt, the DNA is left out and the CDR3 is given as listed by TCRdb. This chain uses TRBV10-3 with TRBJ2-2; TRBD1 reflects the table's D call only, with no check against the DNA. The CDR3 extends over 18 residues, inclusive of both ends. The V gene's germline CDR1 is ENHRY and CDR2 SYGVKD. The CDR3 sequence is CANKDRYQCGQNTGELFF.

The chain has TRBV27 and TRBJ2-7; 9 nucleotides align to TRBD1. V gave up 6 bases and J gave up 4 bases; unmatched junction bases: 10. CDR1 and CDR2 (germline): MNHEY, SMNVEV (reference sequence). The CDR3 is 15 amino acids. This CDR3 reads CASRPTPGQGYEQYF. For the CDR3, the DNA is TGTGCCAGCAGACCTACTCCGGGACAGGGTTACGAGCAGTACTTC.

The chain has TRBV9 and TRBJ1-1, with TRBD1 matching over 9 bases. The CDR3 runs to 15 residues. V dropped 3 bases and J dropped 5; count of bases not matched to a gene: 8. The germline V gene has CDR1 SGDLS and CDR2 YYNGEE. As DNA, the CDR3 is TGTGCCAGCAGCGGTGGACAGGGGACGAGGACTGAAGCTTTCTTT. This translates into CASSGGQGTRTEAFF.